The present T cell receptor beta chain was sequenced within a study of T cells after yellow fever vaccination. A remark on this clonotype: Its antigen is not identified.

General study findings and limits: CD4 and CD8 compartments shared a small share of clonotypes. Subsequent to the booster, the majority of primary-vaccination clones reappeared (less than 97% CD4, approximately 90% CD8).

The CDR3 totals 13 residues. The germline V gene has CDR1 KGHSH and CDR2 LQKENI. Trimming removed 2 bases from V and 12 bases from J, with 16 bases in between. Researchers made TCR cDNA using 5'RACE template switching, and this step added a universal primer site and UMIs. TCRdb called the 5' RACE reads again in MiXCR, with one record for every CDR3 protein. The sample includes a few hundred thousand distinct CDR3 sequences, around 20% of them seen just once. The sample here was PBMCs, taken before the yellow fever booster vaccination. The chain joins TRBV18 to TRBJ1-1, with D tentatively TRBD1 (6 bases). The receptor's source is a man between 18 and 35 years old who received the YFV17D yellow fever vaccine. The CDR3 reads CASSPTGREATFF. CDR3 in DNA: TGTGCCAGCTCACCAACAGGGCGGGAGGCGACTTTCTTT.